This T cell receptor (beta chain) was identified during a study of cytomegalovirus exposure and HLA in healthy donors. Broader study findings: Some public TCRs appeared in many individuals, while most sequences were rare.

Among the donors, all were healthy bone marrow donors. The PCR had 60 Vbeta and 13 Jbeta primers. Here immunoSEQ multiplex PCR was the method, and the copy in TCRdb shows in-frame clones only, minus some. The table lists around 160,000 clones, 65% to 85% of them singletons. There are 13 residues in the CDR3. From germline, CDR1 is MNHNY and CDR2 SVGAGI (reference sequence). The V gene lost 2 bases and the J gene lost 3 bases, with 7 bases spanning the gap. Regarding this clone: What it binds is not known.

This chain uses TRBV6-6 with TRBJ1-1; D ambiguous. This receptor was identified in a woman between 40 and 50 years old in good health and CMV-seropositive. The sample comprised PBMCs. For the CDR3, the DNA is TGTGCCAGCAGTTACGCGGAGTACACTGAAGCTTTCTTT. Amino acids: CASSYAEYTEAFF.